This T cell receptor (beta chain) was sequenced for a study of T cells in Graves' hyperthyroidism and ophthalmopathy. Researchers amplified the TCR beta CDR3 regions from RNA transcripts. A first-round RT-PCR of the TCR CDR3 used the HTBI primer set. Each CDR3 protein is one row after TCRdb ran MiXCR on the multiplex PCR reads. This repertoire shows some 620,000 distinct CDR3 sequences, roughly 15% found once; its top ten account for 3.8%. This clonotype was recorded a few times. Sequenced sample: blood. The origin of this receptor is a woman in her thirties with Graves' hyperthyroidism.

CDR3: CATSRDARDVGQFF. CDR3 sequence (DNA): TGTGCCACCAGCAGAGACGCTAGGGACGTCGGGCAGTTCTTC. J is TRBJ2-1 and V is TRBV15, with D possibly being TRBD1 or TRBD2 (5 bases each). V was trimmed by 0 bases and J by 12 bases, leaving 15 bases between them. The CDR3 is 14 amino acids. Germline V gene lookup returns CDR1 LNHNV and CDR2 YYDKDF (reference sequence).